These 27 T cell receptor beta chains originate from one sample sequenced in a study of CD8+ T cells in alopecia areata. The authors extracted RNA and reverse transcribed it into cDNA as the sequencing template. The method was immunoSEQ multiplex PCR; TCRdb's version includes in-frame clones alone and lacks a portion of them. This table has about 150,000 clones, 50% to 65% appearing once. The starting material was CD8+ T cells sorted from blood, obtained at week 0. The receptors shown here come from a human donor with alopecia areata.

As concerns this clone: An end of the junction does not agree with germline; a read error may underlie this. The V call is TRBV19, the J call TRBJ2-1; D is perhaps TRBD2 (5 bases). Germline CDR1 LNHDA, CDR2 SQIVND (reference sequence). This CDR3 region has 12 residues. DNA of the CDR3: TGTGCCAGTAGCATAGCGAACAATGAGCAGTTCTTC. This encodes CASSIANNEQFF.

This CDR3 is CASSPDTQYF. The CDR3, as DNA: TGTGCCAGCAGTCCAGATACGCAGTATTTT. The rearrangement links TRBV2 to TRBJ2-3, with unresolved D. The germline V gene has CDR1 SNHLY and CDR2 FYNNEI. CDR3 size: 10 residues. V lost 5 bases to trimming and J lost 4 bases, with 1 base between them.

The chain has TRBV7-6 and TRBJ2-1, with TRBD1 matching 10 bases. CDR1 and CDR2 from the germline V gene are SGHVS and FNYEAQ. The CDR3 has 16 amino acids. V shed 0 bases and J 8 bases; nucleotides not matched to a gene: 7. CDR3 in amino acids: CASSLAQAGTGDEQFF. Here the CDR3 DNA reads TGTGCCAGCAGCTTAGCCCAGGCCGGGACAGGGGATGAGCAGTTCTTC.

Only a few counts were recorded for this clone. V gene TRBV5-1 combines with J gene TRBJ2-7; the D gene is possibly TRBD1 (5 bases). The germline V and J ends were trimmed by 0 bases and 6 bases, with 10 bases remaining between them. This CDR3 is built from 13 residues. Germline CDR1 reads SGHRS; CDR2 reads YFSETQ. The CDR3 spells CASSLDWGGEQYF. CDR3 nucleotide sequence: TGCGCCAGCAGCTTGGATTGGGGCGGCGAGCAGTACTTC.

V gene TRBV15 combines with J gene TRBJ2-5; D remains unclear. The V end was cut by 4 bases, the J end by 4 bases, with 10 bases between. Germline V gene lookup returns CDR1 LNHNV and CDR2 YYDKDF (reference sequence). This CDR3 spans 13 amino acids. The CDR3 bases are TGTGCCACCAGCACATCAACAGTAGAGACCCAGTACTTC. It translates to CATSTSTVETQYF. Filled out from reference TRBV15 and TRBJ2-5, the complete variable domain reads DAMVIQNPRYQVTQFGKPVTLSCSQTLNHNVMYWYQQKSSQAPKLLFHYYDKDFNNEADTPDNFQSRRPNTSFCFLDIRSPGLGDTAMYLCATSTSTVETQYFGPGTRLLVL.

This rearrangement joins TRBV27 to TRBJ1-1; D is unresolved. The CDR3 has 11 residues. The V end lost 8 bases, the J end lost 5 bases, and 9 bases lay between the germline ends. In germline, CDR1 is MNHEY, CDR2 SMNVEV (reference sequence). The CDR3 loop reads CASRLSTEAFF. The CDR3 nucleotides are TGTGCCAGCCGGCTATCGACTGAAGCTTTCTTT.

V and J are TRBV7-8 and TRBJ2-3; D is unclear. V lost 2 bases and J lost 2, with 11 bases in between. Germline loops: CDR1 SGHVS, CDR2 FQNEAQ. This CDR3 is built from 15 residues. CDR3 sequence: CASSLRAANTDTQYF. The CDR3 nucleotides read TGTGCCAGCAGCTTAAGGGCAGCAAACACAGATACGCAGTATTTT.

Points on this clone: The germline gene is not matched at one end of the junction; a read error may be the cause. The rearrangement joins TRBV28 to TRBJ2-3; 9 nucleotides line up with TRBD2. Germline V gives CDR1 MDHEN, CDR2 SYDVKM. There are 11 residues in the CDR3. CDR3 sequence reads: CASSFSGGPHF. CDR3 bases: TGTGCCAGCAGTTTTAGCGGGGGCCCACATTTT.

The chain couples TRBV7-2 to TRBJ2-5; D is possibly TRBD2 (6 bases). The CDR3 sequence is 15 residues long. V lost 5 bases, J lost 5 bases, and 18 bases lay in between. The germline V gene has CDR1 SGHTA and CDR2 FQGNSA. CDR3 nucleotides: TGTGCCAGCAGCCCCCTCTTCTCTCGGGAGGAGACCCAGTACTTC. It specifies CASSPLFSREETQYF.

A few counts support this clone. This chain joins TRBV30 and TRBJ1-1; weak D call: TRBD1 (6 bases). Germline CDR1 reads GTSNPN; CDR2 reads SVGIG (reference sequence). V was clipped by 3 bases and J by 0 bases, with 14 bases between them. The CDR3 has 15 residues. Written as DNA, the CDR3 is TGTGCCTGGAGCGTGGACAGCTCCATGAACACTGAAGCTTTCTTT. Translating gives CAWSVDSSMNTEAFF.

CDR3 region: CSVFLGGGELFF. The DNA for the CDR3 is TGCAGCGTTTTCTTGGGTGGCGGGGAGCTGTTTTTT. The gene calls are TRBV29-1 and TRBJ2-2; no clear D. Trimming left V 5 bases short and J 7 bases short, with 11 bases between. Looked up from germline, CDR1 is SQVTM and CDR2 is ANQGSEA. The length of the CDR3 is 12 residues.

Comment on this clone: Within the sample, other DNA sequences also encode this same CDR3. The CDR3 DNA sequence: TGCAGCGTTGCCGGGGGCTATGGCTACACCTTC. Its protein is CSVAGGYGYTF. The chain couples TRBV29-1 to TRBJ1-2; TRBD1 might be the D (5 bases). CDR1 is SQVTM, CDR2 ANQGSEA, per germline. There are 11 residues in the CDR3. Trimming removed 4 bases from V and 4 bases from J, with 7 bases in between.

The genes are TRBV4-1 and TRBJ2-1; the match to TRBD1 covers 9 bases. V shed 1 base, J shed 7 bases, and the junction held 2 bases outside the gene matches. CDR3 length: 14 residues. Germline values: CDR1 MGHRA, CDR2 YSYEKL. The CDR3 bases are TGCGCCAGCAGCCAAGGACAGGGGGGGAATGAGCAGTTCTTC. Protein product: CASSQGQGGNEQFF.

This clone was observed a handful of times. CDR3 DNA: TGCAGCGTCAAAACAGGGATTAGCTACGAGCAGTACTTC. Its protein product is CSVKTGISYEQYF. V gene TRBV29-1 combines with J gene TRBJ2-7; tentatively, D is TRBD1 (6 bases). The length of the CDR3 is 13 residues. Germline CDR1 is SQVTM and CDR2 is ANQGSEA. V was pared by 6 bases and J by 3 bases, with 15 bases between.

This chain links TRBV6-5 with TRBJ2-7; D might be TRBD2 (5 bases). The length of the CDR3 is 13 residues. Germline V CDR1 and CDR2: MNHEY, SVGAGI. V was pared by 0 bases and J by 6 bases, with 9 bases between. The CDR3 protein is CASSYSPRGEQYF. CDR3 nucleotides: TGTGCCAGCAGTTACTCCCCACGGGGCGAGCAGTACTTC.

In this sample, this clone turned up a few times. The chain joins TRBV19 to TRBJ1-1, with D uncertain. Per the germline V gene, CDR1 is LNHDA and CDR2 is SQIVND (reference sequence). The V end was cut by 3 bases, the J end by 1 base, with 6 bases between. This CDR3 spans 13 amino acids. The CDR3 bases are TGTGCCAGTAGTATGACTGGGAACACTGAAGCTTTCTTT. This encodes CASSMTGNTEAFF.

This clone was counted between two and nine times. The chain employs TRBV30 and TRBJ2-3; TRBD2 matches 10 bases. In germline, CDR1 is GTSNPN, CDR2 SVGIG (reference sequence). The CDR3 has 16 residues. With V trimmed by 5 bases and J by 2 bases, 10 bases remained unmatched. CDR3 region: CAWEESSGGLTDTQYF. In DNA, the CDR3 is TGTGCCTGGGAAGAGTCTAGCGGGGGCCTCACAGATACGCAGTATTTT.

This clone was detected a few times. This chain uses TRBV5-1 with TRBJ2-2, with D possibly matching TRBD1 (6 bases). Trimming shortened V by 4 bases and J by 1 base, and 14 bases separated the two germline ends. Germline V gives CDR1 SGHRS, CDR2 YFSETQ. The CDR3 runs 16 residues. The CDR3 here is CASSEGDGWNTGELFF. The DNA for the CDR3 is TGCGCCAGCAGCGAGGGGGACGGATGGAACACCGGGGAGCTGTTTTTT.

The chain has TRBV27 and TRBJ1-4; D remains ambiguous. Per germline, CDR1 MNHEY and CDR2 SMNVEV (reference sequence). The CDR3 length is 12 residues. V lost 4 bases and J 6 bases, leaving 6 bases between the germline ends. CDR3: CASSSTDEKLFF. The DNA for the CDR3 is TGTGCCAGCAGTTCTACTGATGAAAAACTGTTTTTT.

This chain connects TRBV30 to TRBJ2-1; no clear D. Trimming pared 0 bases from V and 1 base from J, leaving 13 bases between. CDR3 length: 16 amino acids. Germline V gene data show CDR1 as GTSNPN and CDR2 as SVGIG (reference sequence). The CDR3, as DNA: TGTGCCTGGAGTGTCTCCCCCCAGCCTTCCTACAATGAGCAGTTCTTC. This translates into CAWSVSPQPSYNEQFF.

The chain joins TRBV30 to TRBJ2-3; D not resolved. CDR1 and CDR2 (germline): GTSNPN, SVGIG (reference sequence). The CDR3 sequence is 13 residues long. Trimming removed 7 bases at V and 2 bases at J, with 13 bases between. The CDR3 DNA sequence: TGTGCCTCTTCAGCAGGAGACACAGATACGCAGTATTTT. The encoded protein is CASSAGDTDTQYF.

As for this clone: The same CDR3 also results from other DNA sequences found in this sample. V and J are TRBV29-1 and TRBJ2-1; D possibly corresponds to TRBD1 (5 bases). The CDR3 loop spans 12 amino acids. With 4 bases removed from V and 4 bases from J, the gap between germline ends came to 8 bases. Per the germline V gene, CDR1 is SQVTM and CDR2 is ANQGSEA. The CDR3 region is CSVGTTYNEQFF. The DNA for the CDR3 is TGCAGCGTTGGGACAACTTACAATGAGCAGTTCTTC.

In DNA, the CDR3 is TGTGCCAGCAGTTACACCGGGACAGGGGATCAAGAGACCCAGTACTTC. It codes for CASSYTGTGDQETQYF. The V and J genes are TRBV6-5 and TRBJ2-5; the match to TRBD1 covers 10 bases. CDR3 length: 16 amino acids. The germline gives CDR1 MNHEY, CDR2 SVGAGI. With V trimmed by 2 bases and J by 2 bases, 5 bases remained unmatched.

This clone appeared once. V usage is TRBV11-2 and J usage is TRBJ1-6, with 9 bases identical to TRBD1. The V segment lost 6 bases and the J segment 3 bases; nucleotides outside the gene matches: 6. Germline CDR1 SGHAT, CDR2 FQNNGV. CDR3 size: 16 residues. Here the CDR3 DNA reads TGTGCCAGCAGGGGACAGGGCGATTTCTATAATTCACCCCTCCACTTT. Its protein product is CASRGQGDFYNSPLHF.

This clone occurred a few times. This chain links TRBV11-2 with TRBJ2-1, with 9 bases aligning to TRBD2. The CDR3 length is 15 residues. In germline, CDR1 is SGHAT, CDR2 FQNNGV. With 2 bases clipped from V and 5 bases from J, the junction kept 4 bases outside the gene matches. The CDR3: CASSLSSGGNNEQFF. The CDR3 DNA reads TGTGCCAGCAGCTTATCCAGCGGGGGGAACAATGAGCAGTTCTTC.

V and J are TRBV25-1 and TRBJ1-1; 7 nucleotides match TRBD1. Germline CDR1 MGHDK, CDR2 SYGVNS. This CDR3 region has 13 residues. J gave up 3 bases and V 7 bases, and 5 bases lay outside the gene matches. For the CDR3, the DNA is TGTGCCAGCACTCCACAGGGGTACACTGAAGCTTTCTTT. It codes for CASTPQGYTEAFF. The complete variable domain, with remaining parts taken from reference TRBV25-1 and TRBJ1-1, reads EADIYQTPRYLVIGTGKKITLECSQTMGHDKMYWYQQDPGMELHLIHYSYGVNSTEKGDLSSESTVSRIRTEHFPLTLESARPSHTSQYLCASTPQGYTEAFFGQGTRLTVV.

The chain carries TRBV30 and TRBJ2-6; D gene unclear. The ends were cut back, 1 base at V and 0 bases at J, with 4 bases in the middle. CDR1 and CDR2 (germline): GTSNPN, SVGIG (reference sequence). The CDR3 contains 14 residues. CDR3 residues: CAWSDVSGANVLTF. CDR3 nucleotide sequence: TGTGCCTGGAGTGATGTCTCTGGGGCCAACGTCCTGACTTTC. Combining the CDR3 with reference TRBV30 and TRBJ2-6 gives the whole variable domain SQTIHQWPATLVQPVGSPLSLECTVEGTSNPNLYWYRQAAGRGLQLLFYSVGIGQISSEVPQNLSASRPQDRQFILSSKKLLLSDSGFYLCAWSDVSGANVLTFGAGSRLTVL.